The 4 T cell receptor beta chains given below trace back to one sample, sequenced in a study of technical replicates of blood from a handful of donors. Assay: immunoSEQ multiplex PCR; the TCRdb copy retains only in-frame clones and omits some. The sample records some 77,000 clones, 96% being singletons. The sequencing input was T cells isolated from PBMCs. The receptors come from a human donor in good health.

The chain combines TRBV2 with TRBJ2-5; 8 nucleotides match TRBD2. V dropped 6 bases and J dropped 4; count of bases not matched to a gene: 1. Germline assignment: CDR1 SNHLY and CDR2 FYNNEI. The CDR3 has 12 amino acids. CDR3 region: CASRGLGETQYF. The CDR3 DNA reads TGTGCCAGCAGGGGACTAGGAGAGACCCAGTACTTC.

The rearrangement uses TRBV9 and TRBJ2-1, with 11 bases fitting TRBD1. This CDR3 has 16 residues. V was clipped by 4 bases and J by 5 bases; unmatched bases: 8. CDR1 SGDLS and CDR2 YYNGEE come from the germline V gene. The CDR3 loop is CASSPRTGGADNEQFF. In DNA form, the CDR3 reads TGTGCCAGCAGCCCCAGGACAGGGGGCGCGGACAATGAGCAGTTCTTC.

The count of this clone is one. CDR3 region: CASSMGTSGRPGANVLTF. The CDR3, as DNA: TGTGCCAGTAGTATGGGGACTAGCGGGAGGCCCGGGGCCAACGTCCTGACTTTC. This chain connects TRBV19 to TRBJ2-6, with TRBD2 matching 15 bases. The CDR3 is 18 residues long. Germline CDR1 is LNHDA and CDR2 is SQIVND (reference sequence). The trim removed 3 bases at V and 4 bases at J, leaving 4 bases unmatched.

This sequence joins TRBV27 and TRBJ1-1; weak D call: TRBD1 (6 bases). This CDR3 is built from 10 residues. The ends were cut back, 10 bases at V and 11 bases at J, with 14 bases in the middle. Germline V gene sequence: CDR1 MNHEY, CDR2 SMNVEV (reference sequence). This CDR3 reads CAIGGVLAFF. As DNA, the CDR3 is TGTGCCATAGGGGGGGTCTTGGCTTTCTTT.